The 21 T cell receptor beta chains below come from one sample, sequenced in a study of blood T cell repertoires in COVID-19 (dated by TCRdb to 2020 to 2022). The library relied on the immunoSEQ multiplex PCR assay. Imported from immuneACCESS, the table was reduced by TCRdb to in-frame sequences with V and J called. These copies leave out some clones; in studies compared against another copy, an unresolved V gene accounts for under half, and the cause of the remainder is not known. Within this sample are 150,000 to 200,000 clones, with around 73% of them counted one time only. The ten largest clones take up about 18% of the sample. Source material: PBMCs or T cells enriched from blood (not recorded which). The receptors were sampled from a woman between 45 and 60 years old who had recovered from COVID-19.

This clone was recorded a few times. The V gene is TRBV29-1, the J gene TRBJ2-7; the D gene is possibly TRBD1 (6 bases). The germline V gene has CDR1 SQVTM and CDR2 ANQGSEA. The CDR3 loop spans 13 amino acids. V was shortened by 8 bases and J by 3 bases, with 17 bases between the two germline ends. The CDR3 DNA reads TGCAGCCATTTACGAACAGGGATCTACGAGCAGTACTTC. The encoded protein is CSHLRTGIYEQYF.

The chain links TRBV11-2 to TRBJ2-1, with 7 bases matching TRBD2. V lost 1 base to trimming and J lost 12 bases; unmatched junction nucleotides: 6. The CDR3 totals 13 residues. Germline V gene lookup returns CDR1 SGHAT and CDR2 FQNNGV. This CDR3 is CASSLGTVAGQFF. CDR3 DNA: TGTGCCAGCAGCTTAGGAACAGTAGCGGGGCAGTTCTTC.

The CDR3: CASSYDRANNSPLHF. The CDR3 coding sequence is TGTGCCAGCAGTTATGACAGGGCAAATAATTCACCCCTCCACTTT. The chain has TRBV6-5 and TRBJ1-6, with 7 bases matching TRBD1. In germline, CDR1 is MNHEY, CDR2 SVGAGI. The V segment lost 3 bases and the J segment 5 bases; nucleotides outside the gene matches: 4. This CDR3 is 15 amino acids long.

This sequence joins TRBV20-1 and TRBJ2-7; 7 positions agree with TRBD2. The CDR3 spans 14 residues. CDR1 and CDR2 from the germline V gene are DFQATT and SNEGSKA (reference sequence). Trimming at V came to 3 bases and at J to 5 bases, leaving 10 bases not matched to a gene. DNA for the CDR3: TGCAGTGCTAGTCGCCGGGTCGGACTAGACGAGCAGTACTTC. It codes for CSASRRVGLDEQYF.

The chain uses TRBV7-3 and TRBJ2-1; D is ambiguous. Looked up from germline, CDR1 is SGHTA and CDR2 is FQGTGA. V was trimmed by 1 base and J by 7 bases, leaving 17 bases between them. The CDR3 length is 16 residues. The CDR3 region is CASSLNREASRNEQFF. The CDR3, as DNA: TGTGCCAGCAGCTTAAATCGAGAAGCAAGTCGAAATGAGCAGTTCTTC.

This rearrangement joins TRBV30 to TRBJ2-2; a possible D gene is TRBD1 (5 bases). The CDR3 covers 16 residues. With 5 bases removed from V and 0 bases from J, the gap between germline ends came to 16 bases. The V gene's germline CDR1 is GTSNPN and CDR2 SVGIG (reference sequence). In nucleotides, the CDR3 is TGTGCCTGGCAAAAAGCAAGACAGACGAACACCGGGGAGCTGTTTTTT. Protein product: CAWQKARQTNTGELFF.

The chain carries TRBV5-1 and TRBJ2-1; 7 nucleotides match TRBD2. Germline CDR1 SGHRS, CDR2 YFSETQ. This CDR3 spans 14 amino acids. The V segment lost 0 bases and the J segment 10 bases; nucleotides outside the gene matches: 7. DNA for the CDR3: TGCGCCAGCAGCTTGGGAGGGGAGGGCAGGGAGCAGTTCTTC. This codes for CASSLGGEGREQFF.

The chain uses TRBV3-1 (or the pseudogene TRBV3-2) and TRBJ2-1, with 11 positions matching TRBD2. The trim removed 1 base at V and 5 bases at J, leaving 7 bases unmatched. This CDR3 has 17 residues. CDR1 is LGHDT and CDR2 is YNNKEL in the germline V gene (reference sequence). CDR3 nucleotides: TGTGCCAGCAGCCAAGGGCGGGGACTAGCGGAGGACAATGAGCAGTTCTTC. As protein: CASSQGRGLAEDNEQFF.

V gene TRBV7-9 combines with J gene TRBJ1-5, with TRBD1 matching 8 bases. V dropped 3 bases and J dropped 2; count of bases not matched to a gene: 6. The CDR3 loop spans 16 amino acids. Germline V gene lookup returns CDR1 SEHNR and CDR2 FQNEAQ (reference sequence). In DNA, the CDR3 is TGTGCCAGCAGCTTTACCGGACAGGGTGGCAATCAGCCCCAGCATTTT. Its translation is CASSFTGQGGNQPQHF.

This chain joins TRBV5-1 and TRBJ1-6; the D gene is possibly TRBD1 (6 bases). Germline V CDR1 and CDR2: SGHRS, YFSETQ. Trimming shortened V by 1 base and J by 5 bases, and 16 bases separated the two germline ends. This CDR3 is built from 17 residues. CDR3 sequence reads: CASSLYALQGHNSPLHF. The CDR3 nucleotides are TGCGCCAGCAGCTTGTACGCACTCCAGGGGCATAATTCACCCCTCCACTTT.

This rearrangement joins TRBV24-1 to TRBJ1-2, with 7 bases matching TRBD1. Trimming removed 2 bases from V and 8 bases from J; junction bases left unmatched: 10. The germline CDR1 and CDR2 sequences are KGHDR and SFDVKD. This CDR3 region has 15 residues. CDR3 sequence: CATSDSNRGRYGYTF. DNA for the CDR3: TGTGCCACCAGTGATTCAAACAGGGGTCGATACGGCTACACCTTC.

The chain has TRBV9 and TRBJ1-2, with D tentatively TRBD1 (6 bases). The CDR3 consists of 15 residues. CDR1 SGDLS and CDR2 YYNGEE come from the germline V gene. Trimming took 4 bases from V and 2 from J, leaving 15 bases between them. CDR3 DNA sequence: TGTGCCAGCAGCCTCAAACAACAGGGCAACTATGGCTACACCTTC. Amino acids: CASSLKQQGNYGYTF.

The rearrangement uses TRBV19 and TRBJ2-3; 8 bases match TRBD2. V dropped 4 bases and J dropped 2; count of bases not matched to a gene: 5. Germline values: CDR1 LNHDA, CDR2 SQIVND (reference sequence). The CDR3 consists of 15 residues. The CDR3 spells CASSTTSAHTDTQYF. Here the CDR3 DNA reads TGTGCCAGTAGTACGACTAGCGCCCACACAGATACGCAGTATTTT. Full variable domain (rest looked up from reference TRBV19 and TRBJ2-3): DGGITQSPKYLFRKEGQNVTLSCEQNLNHDAMYWYRQDPGQGLRLIYYSQIVNDFQKGDIAEGYSVSREKKESFPLTVTSAQKNPTAFYLCASSTTSAHTDTQYFGPGTRLTVL.

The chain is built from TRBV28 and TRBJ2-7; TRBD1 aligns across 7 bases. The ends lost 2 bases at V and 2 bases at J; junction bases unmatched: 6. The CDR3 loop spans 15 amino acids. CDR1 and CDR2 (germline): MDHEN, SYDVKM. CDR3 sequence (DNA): TGTGCCAGCAGTTTAGGTACAGGGGACCCCTACGAGCAGTACTTC. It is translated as CASSLGTGDPYEQYF.

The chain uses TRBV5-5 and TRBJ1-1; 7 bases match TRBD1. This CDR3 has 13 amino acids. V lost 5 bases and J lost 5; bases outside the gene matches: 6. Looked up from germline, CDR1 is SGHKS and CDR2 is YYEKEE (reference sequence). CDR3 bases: TGTGCCAGCAGTTTTACAGGGGAAACTGAAGCTTTCTTT. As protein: CASSFTGETEAFF.

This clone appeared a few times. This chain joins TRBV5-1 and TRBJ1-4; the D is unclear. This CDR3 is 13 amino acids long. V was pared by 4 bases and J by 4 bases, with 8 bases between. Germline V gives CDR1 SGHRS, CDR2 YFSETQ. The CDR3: CASSRNNNEKLFF. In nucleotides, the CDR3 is TGCGCCAGCAGCCGAAACAATAATGAAAAACTGTTTTTT.

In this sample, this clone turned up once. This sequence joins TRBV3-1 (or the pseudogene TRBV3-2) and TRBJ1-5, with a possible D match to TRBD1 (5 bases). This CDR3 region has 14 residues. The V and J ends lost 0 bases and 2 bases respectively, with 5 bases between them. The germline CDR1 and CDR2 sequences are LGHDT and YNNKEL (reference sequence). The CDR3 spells CASSQDRGNQPQHF. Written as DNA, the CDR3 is TGTGCCAGCAGCCAAGACAGGGGCAATCAGCCCCAGCATTTT.

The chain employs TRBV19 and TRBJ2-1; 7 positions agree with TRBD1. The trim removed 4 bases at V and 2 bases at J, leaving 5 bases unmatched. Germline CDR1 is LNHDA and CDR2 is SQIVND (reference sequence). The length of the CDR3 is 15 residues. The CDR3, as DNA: TGTGCCAGTAGTACGGACAGGTTGACCTACAATGAGCAGTTCTTC. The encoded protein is CASSTDRLTYNEQFF. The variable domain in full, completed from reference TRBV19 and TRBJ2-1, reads DGGITQSPKYLFRKEGQNVTLSCEQNLNHDAMYWYRQDPGQGLRLIYYSQIVNDFQKGDIAEGYSVSREKKESFPLTVTSAQKNPTAFYLCASSTDRLTYNEQFFGPGTRLTVL.

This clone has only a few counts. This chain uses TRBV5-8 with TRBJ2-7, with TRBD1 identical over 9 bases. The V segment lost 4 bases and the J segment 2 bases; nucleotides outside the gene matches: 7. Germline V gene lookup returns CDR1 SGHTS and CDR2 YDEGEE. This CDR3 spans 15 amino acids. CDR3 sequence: CASSAGTGWAYEQYF. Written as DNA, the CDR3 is TGTGCCAGCAGCGCCGGGACAGGGTGGGCCTACGAGCAGTACTTC.

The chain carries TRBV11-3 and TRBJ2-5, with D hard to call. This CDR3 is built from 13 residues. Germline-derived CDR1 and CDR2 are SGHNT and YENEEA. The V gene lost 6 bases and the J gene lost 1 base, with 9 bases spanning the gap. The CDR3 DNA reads TGTGCCAGCAGTCCCGGGTTCCAAGAGACCCAGTACTTC. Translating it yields CASSPGFQETQYF. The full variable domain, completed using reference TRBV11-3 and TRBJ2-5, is EAGVVQSPRYKIIEKKQPVAFWCNPISGHNTLYWYLQNLGQGPELLIRYENEEAVDDSQLPKDRFSAERLKGVDSTLKIQPAELGDSAVYLCASSPGFQETQYFGPGTRLLVL.

CDR3 nucleotide sequence: TGTGCCAGCAGCTTAGAGACATCGTACACCGGGGAGCTGTTTTTT. Protein sequence: CASSLETSYTGELFF. The chain links TRBV7-6 to TRBJ2-2; no reliable D call. V shed 1 base and J shed 3 bases, with 9 bases lying between them. The germline V gene encodes CDR1 SGHVS and CDR2 FNYEAQ. The CDR3 spans 15 residues.